What follows are 16 T cell receptor beta chains derived from one specimen sequenced in a study of T cells in Graves' hyperthyroidism and ophthalmopathy. The source material, RNA transcripts, was used to amplify TCR beta CDR3 regions. Using the HTBI primer set, a first-round RT-PCR was run on the TCR CDR3. TCRdb re-called the multiplex PCR reads with MiXCR, one entry per CDR3 protein. The sample yields approximately 870,000 distinct CDR3 sequences, over 35% seen once. Sequenced sample: blood. These receptor sequences come from a man aged 18 to 35 with Graves' hyperthyroidism.

The chain has TRBV7-9 and TRBJ2-2; TRBD1 matches 8 bases. With V trimmed by 6 bases and J by 8 bases, 14 bases remained unmatched. Germline lookup yields CDR1 SEHNR and CDR2 FQNEAQ (reference sequence). CDR3 size: 16 residues. The CDR3 DNA reads as TGTGCCAGCAGGCGAGGGACAGGCGATGAGTGGGGGGAGCTGTTTTTT. This codes for CASRRGTGDEWGELFF.

This chain connects TRBV7-9 to TRBJ2-1, with D uncertain. V was shortened by 5 bases and J by 7 bases, with 15 bases between the two germline ends. This CDR3 contains 14 residues. Germline CDR1 SEHNR, CDR2 FQNEAQ (reference sequence). The CDR3 bases are TGTGCCAGCAGCATGGACGGAGTTGCTAATGAGCAGTTCTTC. Its protein product is CASSMDGVANEQFF.

This clonotype was seen once. The V call is TRBV11-2, the J call TRBJ1-5; 9 nucleotides align to TRBD1. The V segment lost 5 bases and the J segment 7 bases; nucleotides outside the gene matches: 6. Germline V gene sequence: CDR1 SGHAT, CDR2 FQNNGV. This CDR3 is built from 14 residues. The DNA for the CDR3 is TGTGCCAGCAGCACGGGACAGGGACACCAGCCCCAGCATTTT. This gives the protein CASSTGQGHQPQHF.

Concerning this clonotype: A read error is likely, as this CDR3 ends without the conserved phenylalanine or tryptophan. The V and J genes are TRBV12-3 or TRBV12-4 and TRBJ1-1; possibly TRBD1 for D (5 bases). CDR3 length: 12 residues. The CDR3 reads CASSLGVTEAFS. The CDR3 DNA follows: TGTGCCAGCAGCTTAGGGGTCACTGAAGCTTTCTCT.

This clonotype was counted ten times or more. The chain couples TRBV7-2 to TRBJ2-7; D unclear. Trimming took off 2 bases at V and 4 bases at J, with 12 bases between the two ends. The CDR3 consists of 14 residues. Germline-derived CDR1 and CDR2 are SGHTA and FQGNSA. The CDR3, as DNA: TGTGCCAGCAGCTTATTAGCAGGTCCGTACGAGCAGTACTTC. It codes for CASSLLAGPYEQYF.

About this clonotype: A much larger clone differs from this one at a single base, so this may be a read error. This sequence joins TRBV7-2 and TRBJ2-5; D is perhaps TRBD1 or TRBD2 (5 bases each). From germline, CDR1 is SGHTA and CDR2 FQGNSA. With 4 bases removed from V and 7 bases from J, the gap between germline ends came to 22 bases. This CDR3 is 16 amino acids long. CDR3 nucleotide sequence: TGTGCCAGCAGCTCTCCCCCCGAGGGACGGGAAGCGACCCAGTACTTC. This encodes CASSSPPEGREATQYF.

This clonotype has just a few counts. The chain has TRBV6-5 and TRBJ1-1, with 7 bases fitting TRBD1. Germline CDR1 MNHEY, CDR2 SVGAGI. V lost 4 bases and J lost 4; bases outside the gene matches: 6. The CDR3 totals 14 residues. This chain's CDR3 is CASSSAGGSTEAFF. CDR3 bases: TGTGCCAGCAGTTCGGCAGGGGGGTCCACTGAAGCTTTCTTT.

This clonotype was found many times. The genes are TRBV10-3 and TRBJ1-5; a possible D gene is TRBD1 (5 bases). The CDR3 is made up of 15 amino acids. Germline V lookup: CDR1 ENHRY, CDR2 SYGVKD. The V gene lost 0 bases and the J gene lost 7 bases, with 13 bases spanning the gap. As DNA, the CDR3 is TGTGCCATCAGTGAGTCACGGGGCGGAGACCAGCCCCAGCATTTT. It is translated as CAISESRGGDQPQHF.

The CDR3 DNA sequence: TGCGCCAGCAGCCAAGATGGGCAGGGGATAAACGAGCAGTACTTC. It is translated as CASSQDGQGINEQYF. The gene calls are TRBV4-3 and TRBJ2-7; perhaps TRBD1 as D (6 bases). This CDR3 spans 15 amino acids. V was clipped by 0 bases and J by 5 bases, with 14 bases between them. Per germline, CDR1 LGHNA and CDR2 YSLEER.

This clonotype showed up just a few times. CDR3 DNA sequence: TGCAGCGTTGAGCCGACGGGGGCCAACGTCCTGACTTTC. The encoded protein is CSVEPTGANVLTF. This chain connects TRBV29-1 to TRBJ2-6; D call uncertain. Germline V gene sequence: CDR1 SQVTM, CDR2 ANQGSEA. CDR3 length: 13 residues. V dropped 3 bases and J dropped 4 bases, with 7 bases sitting between them.

About this clonotype itself: Mismatch with germline at one junction end may stem from a read error. The chain couples TRBV2 to TRBJ2-7; TRBD1 aligns across 9 bases. CDR1 is SNHLY, CDR2 FYNNEI, per germline. The CDR3 sequence is 15 residues long. In nucleotides, the CDR3 is TGTGCCTGCAGTGATTTGACAGGGGGTATGCTCGAGCAGTACTTC. Amino acids: CACSDLTGGMLEQYF.

The V and J genes are TRBV28 and TRBJ2-5, with D perhaps matching TRBD1 or TRBD2 (6 bases each). Trimming left V 10 bases short and J 5 bases short, with 11 bases between. Germline CDR1 reads MDHEN; CDR2 reads SYDVKM. The CDR3 spans 11 residues. The CDR3 DNA is TGTGCCACTAGGGGGGCCGAGACCCAGTACTTC. It yields the protein CATRGAETQYF.

This clonotype was picked up many times. The rearrangement joins TRBV12-3 or TRBV12-4 to TRBJ1-5; D not certain. V lost 3 bases, J lost 6 bases, and 9 bases lay in between. The CDR3 has 13 amino acids. CDR3 amino acids: CASSFGWGQPQHF. DNA of the CDR3: TGTGCCAGCAGTTTTGGTTGGGGTCAGCCCCAGCATTTT.

The rearrangement joins TRBV19 to TRBJ2-7; 7 nucleotides line up with TRBD1. CDR1 LNHDA and CDR2 SQIVND come from the germline V gene (reference sequence). This CDR3 is built from 14 residues. Losses at the gene ends were 8 bases for V and 0 bases for J; bases not matched to a gene: 7. CDR3 in amino acids: CASRDSVSSYEQYF. CDR3 bases: TGTGCCAGTCGGGACAGTGTTAGCTCCTACGAGCAGTACTTC.

A remark on this clonotype: A clone one base away is much larger, so this may be a read error. The CDR3 loop is CATQTGEQPQHF. For the CDR3, the DNA is TGTGCCACCCAGACAGGGGAACAGCCCCAGCATTTT. The gene calls are TRBV10-3 and TRBJ1-5, with 8 bases fitting TRBD1. The CDR3 is made up of 12 amino acids. Trimming removed 10 bases from V and 7 bases from J; junction bases left unmatched: 6. Germline CDR1 reads ENHRY; CDR2 reads SYGVKD.

This clonotype was seen ten or more times. This chain uses TRBV5-1 with TRBJ2-7; TRBD1 aligns across 12 bases. Per germline, CDR1 SGHRS and CDR2 YFSETQ. The CDR3 is 14 amino acids. The J segment lost 2 bases and the V segment lost 4 bases, leaving 1 base of the junction unmatched. In DNA, the CDR3 is TGCGCCAGCAGCGGGACAGGGGGCCCCTACGAGCAGTACTTC. Residues: CASSGTGGPYEQYF.